Listed below are T cell receptor beta chains from one sample, sequenced in a study of blood T cell repertoires in COVID-19. The method was immunoSEQ multiplex PCR; TCRdb's version includes in-frame clones alone and lacks a portion of them. The sample carries about 160,000 clones, approximately 79% recorded once. The sequencing input was peripheral blood. The receptors shown here come from a woman aged 55-75 years with COVID-19, enrolled during active disease. The CDR3 runs from the conserved cysteine through the conserved F or W. The order of the fields is V gene, D gene, clone size, J gene, CDR3 protein, CDR3 DNA. D genes are given only for firm matches. Clone size, where shown, is once, few, many, or a class for clones that have expanded.

>TRBV5-3|TRBD1|NA|TRBJ1-5
CASPYRGRYSNQPQHF
TGTGCCAGCCCTTACAGGGGAAGGTATAGCAATCAGCCCCAGCATTTT
>TRBV5-5|NA|NA|TRBJ1-6
CASSLGQGAGSYNSPLHF
TGTGCCAGCAGCTTGGGGCAGGGCGCAGGCTCCTATAATTCACCCCTCCACTTT
>TRBV6-2/TRBV6-3|NA|NA|TRBJ1-1
CASSPRRSLIDTEAFF
TGTGCCAGCAGCCCTCGACGGAGTCTAATCGACACTGAAGCTTTCTTT
>TRBV4-1|NA|NA|TRBJ1-5
CASSQDPSNQPQHF
TGCGCCAGCAGCCAAGATCCGAGCAATCAGCCCCAGCATTTT
>TRBV7-6|TRBD2|NA|TRBJ2-3
CASSFLLAGGPDTQYF
TGTGCCAGCAGCTTCCTACTAGCGGGGGGCCCAGATACGCAGTATTTT
>TRBV29-1|TRBD1|NA|TRBJ1-3
CSGGQGSPGNTIYF
TGCAGCGGCGGACAGGGCTCCCCTGGAAACACCATATATTTT
>TRBV5-4|TRBD2|NA|TRBJ2-1
CASSLGASGGYNEQFF
TGTGCCAGCAGCTTGGGGGCTAGCGGGGGGTACAATGAGCAGTTCTTC
>TRBV5-1|TRBD1|NA|TRBJ2-5
CASSPTGGYETQYF
TGCGCCAGCAGCCCGACAGGGGGCTACGAGACCCAGTACTTC
>TRBV4-1|TRBD2|NA|TRBJ2-3
CASSQGGTSGATDTQYF
TGCGCCAGCAGCCAAGGGGGGACTAGCGGGGCCACAGATACGCAGTATTTT
>TRBV11-2|NA|NA|TRBJ1-2
CASSLAPGYGYTF
TGTGCCAGCAGCTTAGCCCCGGGCTATGGCTACACCTTC
>TRBV28|NA|once|TRBJ1-2
CASSFRGGGGRGYTF
TGTGCCAGCAGTTTTCGCGGGGGCGGGGGTAGGGGCTACACCTTC
>TRBV6-5|NA|NA|TRBJ1-3
CASRNLRASGNTIYF
TGTGCCAGCAGAAACCTCAGGGCCTCTGGAAACACCATATATTTT
>TRBV28|TRBD2|few|TRBJ2-5
CASKSGGVSGGVETQYF
TGTGCCAGCAAGTCTGGGGGTGTGTCGGGAGGAGTTGAGACCCAGTACTTC
>TRBV3-1/TRBV3-2|TRBD2|few|TRBJ2-5
CASSQGTSGGVGYVETQYF
TGTGCCAGCAGCCAGGGGACTAGCGGGGGGGTCGGTTACGTGGAGACCCAGTACTTC
>TRBV5-1|TRBD1|few|TRBJ2-3
CASSLGPYVGQVEYTQYF
TGCGCCAGCAGCTTGGGCCCTTACGTAGGACAGGTAGAATATACGCAGTATTTT
>TRBV28|TRBD1|NA|TRBJ1-2
CASSPTGARYGYTF
TGTGCCAGCAGTCCGACAGGGGCTAGGTATGGCTACACCTTC
>TRBV29-1|NA|NA|TRBJ2-1
CSAEGAYNEQFF
TGCAGCGCCGAAGGAGCCTACAATGAGCAGTTCTTC
>TRBV6-5|TRBD1|NA|TRBJ1-5
CASRAGTGARQPQHF
TGTGCCAGCAGAGCCGGGACAGGGGCACGCCAGCCCCAGCATTTT
>TRBV30|NA|NA|TRBJ1-1
CAWGGGTEAFF
TGTGCCTGGGGGGGAGGCACTGAAGCTTTCTTT
>TRBV6-1|NA|once|TRBJ2-6
CASSEVGAGANVLTF
TGTGCCAGCAGTGAGGTGGGAGCCGGGGCCAACGTCCTGACTTTC
>TRBV4-3|NA|NA|TRBJ2-1
CASSQVTLDYNEQFF
TGCGCCAGCAGCCAAGTAACTCTTGACTACAATGAGCAGTTCTTC
>TRBV3-1/TRBV3-2|TRBD2|NA|TRBJ2-1
CASSHYRTSISHEQFF
TGTGCCAGCAGCCATTATAGGACTAGTATTTCCCATGAGCAGTTCTTC
>TRBV7-3|NA|NA|TRBJ1-2
CASSPRGGEGYTF
TGTGCCAGCAGCCCCCGGGGGGGAGAGGGCTACACCTTC
>TRBV7-6|TRBD2|NA|TRBJ2-2
CASSLLLAGGRSNGELFF
TGTGCCAGCAGCTTATTACTAGCGGGAGGGCGGAGTAACGGGGAGCTGTTTTTT
>TRBV28|TRBD1|NA|TRBJ1-2
CASRQGPNYGYTF
TGTGCCAGCAGACAGGGGCCCAACTATGGCTACACCTTC
>TRBV5-1|NA|NA|TRBJ2-3
CASSLTSSSIRTDTQYF
TGCGCCAGCAGCTTGACCTCTTCGTCCATTAGAACAGATACGCAGTATTTT
>TRBV6-5|TRBD1|NA|TRBJ1-2
CASTKGQGTNYGYTF
TGTGCCAGCACCAAAGGACAGGGAACTAACTATGGCTACACCTTC
>TRBV5-1|NA|NA|TRBJ1-2
CASSSLQGYGYTF
TGCGCCAGCAGCTCACTACAGGGCTATGGCTACACCTTC
>TRBV18|TRBD1|few|TRBJ2-7
CASSPGTGAYEQYF
TGTGCCAGCTCTCCCGGGACAGGGGCCTACGAGCAGTACTTC
>TRBV9|NA|NA|TRBJ1-6
CASSVAGVPSYNSPLHF
TGTGCCAGCAGCGTAGCAGGGGTCCCCTCCTATAATTCACCCCTCCACTTT
>TRBV19|TRBD1|NA|TRBJ1-1
CASRRGQPMNTEAFF
TGTGCCAGTAGGCGGGGACAGCCGATGAACACTGAAGCTTTCTTT
>TRBV2|NA|once|TRBJ1-6
CASTSGGGDNSPLHF
TGTGCCAGCACATCCGGAGGGGGGGATAATTCACCCCTCCACTTT
>TRBV3-1/TRBV3-2|TRBD1|NA|TRBJ1-4
CASSQVGVRTGEKLFF
TGTGCCAGCAGCCAAGTAGGGGTCCGGACAGGGGAAAAACTGTTTTTT
>TRBV27|NA|NA|TRBJ1-5
CASSSQGRFSNQPQHF
TGTGCCAGCAGTTCCCAGGGCAGGTTTAGCAATCAGCCCCAGCATTTT
>TRBV4-1|NA|NA|TRBJ1-2
CASSQEVGHGYTF
TGCGCCAGCAGCCAAGAGGTGGGGCACGGCTACACCTTC
>TRBV11-2|TRBD1|NA|TRBJ1-5
CASSLSAGGQPQHF
TGTGCCAGCAGCTTATCGGCAGGGGGACAGCCCCAGCATTTT
>TRBV28|NA|NA|TRBJ1-2
CASSLVTANYGYTF
TGTGCCAGCAGTTTAGTCACCGCGAACTATGGCTACACCTTC
>TRBV11-2|NA|NA|TRBJ2-7
CASSQTPVSYEQYF
TGTGCCAGCAGCCAAACACCAGTATCCTACGAGCAGTACTTC
>TRBV11-3|NA|NA|TRBJ2-7
CASSSVSGSEQYF
TGTGCCAGCAGCTCGGTCTCAGGGTCCGAGCAGTACTTC
>TRBV19|TRBD1|once|TRBJ2-5
CASSLLPRDRVQETQYF
TGTGCCAGTAGTCTACTACCCCGGGACAGGGTACAAGAGACCCAGTACTTC
>TRBV28|TRBD2|NA|TRBJ2-1
CASSPAIAGGIEQFF
TGTGCCAGCAGTCCCGCGATAGCGGGGGGTATTGAGCAGTTCTTC
>TRBV7-2|NA|few|TRBJ2-1
CASRMSSYNEQFF
TGTGCCAGCAGAATGAGCTCCTACAATGAGCAGTTCTTC
>TRBV6-5|TRBD1|NA|TRBJ1-3
CASSSGQGRNTIYF
TGTGCCAGCAGCTCCGGACAGGGCCGAAACACCATATATTTT
>TRBV7-2|NA|NA|TRBJ2-7
CASSRGGYEQYF
TGTGCCAGCAGCCGCGGCGGCTACGAGCAGTACTTC
>TRBV4-2|NA|NA|TRBJ2-1
CASSQDLDLYNEQFF
TGTGCCAGCAGCCAAGATCTAGATCTCTATAATGAGCAGTTCTTC
>TRBV9|NA|NA|TRBJ2-3
CASSVWDSYTDTQYF
TGTGCCAGCAGCGTTTGGGACTCCTACACAGATACGCAGTATTTT
>TRBV3-1/TRBV3-2|TRBD1|NA|TRBJ2-2
CASSQGMETGVYGELFF
TGTGCCAGCAGCCAAGGAATGGAGACAGGGGTGTACGGGGAGCTGTTTTTT
>TRBV5-1|NA|NA|TRBJ2-1
CASSSGTAPNNEQFF
TGCGCCAGCAGCTCCGGGACTGCCCCCAACAATGAGCAGTTCTTC
>TRBV6-5|NA|NA|TRBJ2-5
CASQWGASETQYF
TGTGCGAGCCAGTGGGGCGCGTCCGAGACCCAGTACTTC
>TRBV7-6|TRBD2|NA|TRBJ2-1
CATAGTSGSSYNEQFF
TGTGCCACAGCCGGGACTAGCGGGAGCTCCTACAATGAGCAGTTCTTC
>TRBV5-1|NA|NA|TRBJ1-6
CASSPRQVETYNSPLHF
TGCGCCAGCAGCCCCAGACAGGTGGAAACATATAATTCACCCCTCCACTTT
>TRBV15|NA|NA|TRBJ2-7
CATSGTLYEQYF
TGTGCCACCAGCGGGACTCTCTACGAGCAGTACTTC
>TRBV28|TRBD2|NA|TRBJ2-1
CASSYERRKVLAGGQISYNEQFF
TGTGCCAGCAGTTATGAACGTCGGAAAGTGCTAGCGGGAGGGCAGATCTCCTACAATGAGCAGTTCTTC
>TRBV29-1|NA|NA|TRBJ1-1
CSVEERAAGALEAFF
TGCAGCGTTGAAGAAAGGGCGGCAGGGGCCCTTGAAGCTTTCTTT
>TRBV7-6|NA|few|TRBJ2-6
CASSADRTSRANVLTF
TGTGCCAGCAGCGCTGACAGGACCTCTAGGGCCAACGTCCTGACTTTC
>TRBV7-3|NA|once|TRBJ2-3
CASSKGVASTDTQYF
TGTGCCAGCAGCAAAGGGGTGGCGAGCACAGATACGCAGTATTTT
>TRBV29-1|TRBD1|NA|TRBJ1-4
CSVGRQGEKLFF
TGCAGCGTTGGCCGACAGGGTGAAAAACTGTTTTTT